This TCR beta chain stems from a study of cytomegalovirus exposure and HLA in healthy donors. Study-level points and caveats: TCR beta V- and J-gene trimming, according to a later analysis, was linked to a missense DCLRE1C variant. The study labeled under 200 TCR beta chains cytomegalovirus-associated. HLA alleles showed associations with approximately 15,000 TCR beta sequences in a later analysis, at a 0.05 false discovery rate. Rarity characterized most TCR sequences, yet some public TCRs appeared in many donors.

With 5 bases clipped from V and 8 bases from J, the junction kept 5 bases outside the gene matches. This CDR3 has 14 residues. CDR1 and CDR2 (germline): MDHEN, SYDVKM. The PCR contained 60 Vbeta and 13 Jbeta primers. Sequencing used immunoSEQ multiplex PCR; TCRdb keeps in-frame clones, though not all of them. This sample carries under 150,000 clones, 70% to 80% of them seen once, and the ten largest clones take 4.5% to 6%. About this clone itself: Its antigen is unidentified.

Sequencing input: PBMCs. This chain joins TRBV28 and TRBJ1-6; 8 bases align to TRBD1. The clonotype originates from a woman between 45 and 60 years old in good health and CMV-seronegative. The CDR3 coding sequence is TGTGCCAGCAGTCCAGGGGGCCCCCATTCACCCCTCCACTTT. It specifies CASSPGGPHSPLHF.